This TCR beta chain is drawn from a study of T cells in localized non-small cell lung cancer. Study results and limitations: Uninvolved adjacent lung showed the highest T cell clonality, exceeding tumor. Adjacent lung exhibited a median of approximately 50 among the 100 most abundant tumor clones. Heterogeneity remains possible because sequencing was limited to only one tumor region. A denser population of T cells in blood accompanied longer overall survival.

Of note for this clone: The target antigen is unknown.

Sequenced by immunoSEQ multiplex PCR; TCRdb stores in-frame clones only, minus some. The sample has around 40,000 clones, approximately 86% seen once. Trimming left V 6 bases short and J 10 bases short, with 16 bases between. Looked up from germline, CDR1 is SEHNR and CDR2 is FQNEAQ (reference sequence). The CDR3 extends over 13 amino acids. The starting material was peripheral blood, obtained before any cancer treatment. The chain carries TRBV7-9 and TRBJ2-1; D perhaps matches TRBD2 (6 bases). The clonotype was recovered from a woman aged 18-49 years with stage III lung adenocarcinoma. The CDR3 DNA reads TGTGCCAGCAGTCCGACTAGTCGCGGAGAGCAGTTCTTC. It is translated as CASSPTSRGEQFF.